The 10 T cell receptor beta chains below all came from one sample that was sequenced in a study of neurological immune-mediated disorders. TCRdb passed the 5' RACE reads through MiXCR, listing each CDR3 protein once. Here the sample spans tens of thousands of distinct CDR3 sequences, 17% being singletons. The specimen sequenced was PBMCs. Receptors were obtained from a woman aged 40 to 50 in good health.

There are many counts of this clonotype. The rearrangement links TRBV20-1 to TRBJ2-6; the match to TRBD2 covers 12 bases. The V segment lost 5 bases and the J segment 1 base; nucleotides outside the gene matches: 6. Germline lookup yields CDR1 DFQATT and CDR2 SNEGSKA (reference sequence). This CDR3 spans 17 amino acids. In DNA, the CDR3 is TGCAGTGCTGGCGCTAGCGGGGGGGCTTCTGGGGCCAACGTCCTGACTTTC. As protein: CSAGASGGASGANVLTF.

CDR3 sequence (DNA): TGTGCCAGCAGCTCCTCGACTAGCGGGGGCAAAGAGACCCAGTACTTC. Translation: CASSSSTSGGKETQYF. This chain links TRBV7-9 with TRBJ2-5, with 12 bases matching TRBD2. Unmatched junction bases numbered 6, after V lost 4 bases and J lost 3 bases. Germline assignment: CDR1 SEHNR and CDR2 FQNEAQ (reference sequence). CDR3 length: 16 amino acids.

This clonotype was found many times. The V call is TRBV28, the J call TRBJ1-2; TRBD1 is a possible D gene (6 bases). The V and J ends lost 2 bases and 4 bases respectively, with 11 bases between them. Germline V gene sequence: CDR1 MDHEN, CDR2 SYDVKM. The CDR3 runs 14 residues. The CDR3 DNA reads as TGTGCCAGCAGTTTAGTAGACAGGATCTATGGCTACACCTTC. It encodes CASSLVDRIYGYTF.

This clonotype was recorded at least ten times. The chain has TRBV5-1 and TRBJ2-5; no firm D call. There are 14 residues in the CDR3. V lost 0 bases and J 4 bases, leaving 10 bases between the germline ends. Germline CDR1 is SGHRS and CDR2 is YFSETQ. The CDR3 nucleotides read TGCGCCAGCAGCTTGGCCATGGTGGGAGAGACCCAGTACTTC. Translation: CASSLAMVGETQYF.

The sample holds many counts of this clonotype. This chain joins TRBV6-2 or TRBV6-3 and TRBJ2-7; tentatively, D is TRBD2 (6 bases). The germline V gene encodes CDR1 MNHEY and CDR2 SVGEGT. The CDR3 contains 16 residues. Trimming took 2 bases from V and 4 from J, leaving 18 bases between them. CDR3 region: CASSYLSGPGRYEQYF. Here the CDR3 DNA reads TGTGCCAGCAGTTACCTTAGCGGCCCGGGGAGATACGAGCAGTACTTC.

This chain connects TRBV5-1 to TRBJ1-1; D is unclear. CDR3 length: 15 residues. V was pared by 2 bases and J by 2 bases, with 13 bases between. Germline loops: CDR1 SGHRS, CDR2 YFSETQ. CDR3 sequence reads: CASSLSPWANTEAFF. CDR3 DNA sequence: TGCGCCAGCAGCTTAAGTCCCTGGGCAAACACTGAAGCTTTCTTT.

In its sample, this clonotype was seen a few times. The V call is TRBV12-3 or TRBV12-4, the J call TRBJ2-1; no firm D call. Trimming stripped 4 bases from V and 5 bases from J, with 15 bases between. The CDR3 runs 15 residues. The CDR3 DNA follows: TGTGCCAGCAGTTACGACTTTAAGGTCGACAATGAGCAGTTCTTC. Protein product: CASSYDFKVDNEQFF.

This clonotype was counted between two and nine times. This chain uses TRBV5-8 with TRBJ1-5, with D unresolved. The CDR3 covers 15 residues. Deletions cut 5 bases from V and 2 bases from J, with 14 bases between. Germline V lookup: CDR1 SGHTS, CDR2 YDEGEE. The CDR3 sequence is CASRPLRERNQPQHF. Here the CDR3 DNA reads TGTGCCAGCAGGCCTCTTCGAGAACGCAATCAGCCCCAGCATTTT.

The V call is TRBV5-5, the J call TRBJ2-2, with D perhaps TRBD2 (7 bases). The CDR3 covers 16 residues. Germline V gene data show CDR1 as SGHKS and CDR2 as YYEKEE (reference sequence). The CDR3 sequence is CARSLGGGPNTGELFF. CDR3 bases: TGTGCAAGAAGCTTGGGAGGGGGGCCGAACACCGGGGAGCTGTTTTTT.

This clonotype was counted at least ten times. The chain combines TRBV29-1 with TRBJ2-5; D is possibly TRBD1 (5 bases). With 4 bases removed from V and 5 bases from J, the gap between germline ends came to 14 bases. The CDR3 sequence is 13 residues long. CDR1 and CDR2 (germline): SQVTM, ANQGSEA. CDR3 coding DNA: TGCAGCGTTGGTGACAGCATCTCTGAGACCCAGTACTTC. This translates into CSVGDSISETQYF.